The 27 T cell receptor beta chains given below trace back to one sample, sequenced in a study of Ad26.COV2.S vaccination and SARS-CoV-2 variants. Indicated treatment: some 20 received Ad26.COV2.S at low or high dose, single or two shots; about five received placebo; per-sample allocation not given. Day 63 after the first injection of vaccine or placebo was the sampling time. TCRdb's table, derived via immunoSEQ multiplex PCR, lists solely in-frame clones and lacks some. In the table there are 300,000 to 400,000 clones, around 84% of which are singletons. Sample: peripheral blood, taken in a trial of Ad26.COV2.S vaccine versus placebo. The receptors derive from a person between 18 and 65 years old who received the Ad26.COV2.S COVID-19 vaccine or a placebo.

Details on this clone: This specimen includes other DNA sequences encoding the same CDR3. The CDR3 loop is CASSPGPQETQYF. CDR3 sequence (DNA): TGCGCCAGCAGCCCGGGCCCTCAAGAGACCCAGTACTTC. The J gene is TRBJ2-5, the V gene TRBV5-1, with D unresolved. Germline CDR1 is SGHRS and CDR2 is YFSETQ. The CDR3 loop spans 13 amino acids. With 4 bases removed from V and 2 bases from J, the gap between germline ends came to 9 bases.

The V call is TRBV6-2 or TRBV6-3, the J call TRBJ1-6; 8 positions match TRBD1. V lost 5 bases to trimming and J lost 6 bases; unmatched junction nucleotides: 0. The CDR3 consists of 13 residues. Germline V gene data show CDR1 as MNHEY and CDR2 as SVGEGT. The CDR3 coding sequence is TGTGCCAGCAGTGACAGGGGTAATTCACCCCTCCACTTT. Its protein is CASSDRGNSPLHF.

This chain joins TRBV27 and TRBJ2-4; perhaps TRBD1 as D (6 bases). The CDR3 runs to 13 residues. CDR1 and CDR2 from the germline V gene are MNHEY and SMNVEV (reference sequence). Trimming removed 5 bases at V and 5 bases at J, with 10 bases between. CDR3 nucleotides: TGTGCCAGCAGTCTGGACAGACAAAACATTCAGTACTTC. It translates to CASSLDRQNIQYF.

The genes are TRBV19 and TRBJ2-5, with 7 bases lining up with TRBD1. V shed 2 bases, J shed 5 bases, and the junction held 8 bases outside the gene matches. The CDR3 has 15 amino acids. Germline CDR1 reads LNHDA; CDR2 reads SQIVND (reference sequence). This CDR3 is CASSIYRQGGETQYF. The DNA for the CDR3 is TGTGCCAGTAGTATATATCGACAGGGTGGGGAGACCCAGTACTTC.

The genes are TRBV5-5 and TRBJ2-7; 8 bases are shared with TRBD2. The CDR3 covers 16 residues. Germline V gene lookup returns CDR1 SGHKS and CDR2 YYEKEE (reference sequence). Trimming at V came to 4 bases and at J to 5 bases, leaving 14 bases not matched to a gene. The CDR3 DNA sequence: TGTGCCAGCAGCCCGGGGACTAGGGATGCGGTCCACGAGCAGTACTTC. This sequence encodes CASSPGTRDAVHEQYF.

The chain uses TRBV6-2 or TRBV6-3 and TRBJ1-2; D possibly corresponds to TRBD1 (5 bases). The length of the CDR3 is 15 residues. Between the trimmed V and J ends, which lost 0 bases and 0 bases, there was a span of 8 bases. Germline-derived CDR1 and CDR2 are MNHEY and SVGEGT. CDR3: CASSYSGGTNYGYTF. Written as DNA, the CDR3 is TGTGCCAGCAGTTACTCCGGGGGTACTAACTATGGCTACACCTTC.

This clone was observed a handful of times. The rearrangement links TRBV10-2 to TRBJ2-1; TRBD1 agrees at 8 bases. The CDR3 covers 18 residues. The trim removed 6 bases at V and 0 bases at J, leaving 13 bases unmatched. In germline, CDR1 is WSHSY, CDR2 SAAADI. CDR3 sequence reads: CASSDPSTGVSSYNEQFF. The CDR3 DNA sequence: TGCGCCAGCAGCGATCCCTCGACAGGGGTGAGCTCCTACAATGAGCAGTTCTTC.

This clone was seen a handful of times. This chain uses TRBV5-4 with TRBJ1-6; D is perhaps TRBD1 (6 bases). CDR3 length: 14 residues. Germline CDR1 is SGHNT and CDR2 is YYREEE (reference sequence). V dropped 0 bases and J dropped 7 bases, with 8 bases sitting between them. CDR3 amino acids: CASSLEGGNSPLHF. The CDR3 DNA follows: TGTGCCAGCAGCTTGGAGGGGGGGAATTCACCCCTCCACTTT.

This clone was seen a handful of times. The sample holds other DNA sequences that translate to the same CDR3. The chain carries TRBV5-1 and TRBJ1-1; TRBD1 might be the D (5 bases). The germline V gene has CDR1 SGHRS and CDR2 YFSETQ. V was pared by 0 bases and J by 1 base, with 7 bases between. This CDR3 spans 14 amino acids. CDR3 region: CASSLGQPNTEAFF. The CDR3, as DNA: TGCGCCAGCAGCTTGGGACAGCCGAACACTGAAGCTTTCTTT.

The J gene is TRBJ2-7, the V gene TRBV7-9; TRBD2 aligns across 8 bases. Losses at the gene ends were 5 bases for V and 3 bases for J; bases not matched to a gene: 9. CDR3 size: 15 residues. CDR1 SEHNR and CDR2 FQNEAQ come from the germline V gene (reference sequence). The CDR3 bases are TGTGCCAGCAGCGCCACGGGGGGGCCGGGCTACGAGCAGTACTTC. This encodes CASSATGGPGYEQYF.

The chain has TRBV4-3 and TRBJ2-7, with D tentatively TRBD2 (6 bases). The V end lost 3 bases, the J end lost 4 bases, and 16 bases lay between the germline ends. CDR3 length equals 15 residues. Germline CDR1 and CDR2: LGHNA and YSLEER. The CDR3 DNA follows: TGCGCCAGCAGCCAGGAAGGGGACTCTGCATACGAGCAGTACTTC. This gives the protein CASSQEGDSAYEQYF.

This chain connects TRBV9 to TRBJ1-6; D not certain. In germline, CDR1 is SGDLS, CDR2 YYNGEE. V was pared by 0 bases and J by 10 bases, with 17 bases between. This CDR3 region has 16 residues. The CDR3 nucleotides are TGTGCCAGCAGCGTAGGAGGTCGAGGGATTGACTCACCCCTCCACTTT. Translating it yields CASSVGGRGIDSPLHF.

The chain employs TRBV5-4 and TRBJ2-7; D possibly corresponds to TRBD2 (5 bases). V was pared by 0 bases and J by 3 bases, with 10 bases between. CDR1 is SGHNT and CDR2 is YYREEE in the germline V gene (reference sequence). The CDR3 consists of 14 residues. The CDR3 here is CASSLDIRGYEQYF. CDR3 in DNA: TGTGCCAGCAGCTTGGATATACGGGGCTACGAGCAGTACTTC.

V is TRBV10-3 and J is TRBJ1-2; D gene ambiguous. CDR1 and CDR2 from the germline V gene are ENHRY and SYGVKD. This CDR3 is built from 14 residues. V was trimmed by 2 bases and J by 2 bases, leaving 9 bases between them. The CDR3 protein is CAISEGGPNYGYTF. The CDR3 DNA reads TGTGCCATCAGTGAGGGAGGGCCAAACTATGGCTACACCTTC.

In this sample, this clone turned up a few times. This chain links TRBV3-1 (or the pseudogene TRBV3-2) with TRBJ2-7; no reliable D call. The CDR3 has 14 amino acids. The V gene's germline CDR1 is LGHDT and CDR2 YNNKEL (reference sequence). The V end lost 1 base, the J end lost 2 bases, and 9 bases lay between the germline ends. CDR3 coding DNA: TGTGCCAGCAGCCAAGGCCTCGCAACCTACGAGCAGTACTTC. Translating gives CASSQGLATYEQYF.

Only one count was recorded for this clone. V is TRBV5-5 and J is TRBJ2-5; D is perhaps TRBD1 (6 bases). The germline V and J ends were trimmed by 1 base and 4 bases, with 20 bases remaining between them. Germline V gene sequence: CDR1 SGHKS, CDR2 YYEKEE (reference sequence). There are 17 residues in the CDR3. The CDR3 region is CASSLRAGVRSLETQYF. DNA for the CDR3: TGTGCCAGCAGCTTGAGGGCAGGGGTACGATCCTTAGAGACCCAGTACTTC.

The chain joins TRBV7-2 to TRBJ2-1, with D tentatively TRBD2 (6 bases). The V and J ends lost 5 bases and 1 base respectively, with 15 bases between them. The CDR3 spans 16 residues. CDR1 and CDR2 (germline): SGHTA, FQGNSA. The CDR3 protein is CASSPSAGWSYNEQFF. CDR3 DNA: TGTGCCAGCAGCCCTTCTGCGGGGTGGTCCTACAATGAGCAGTTCTTC.

The rearrangement links TRBV19 to TRBJ2-2; no clear D gene. In germline, CDR1 is LNHDA, CDR2 SQIVND (reference sequence). This CDR3 spans 13 amino acids. The germline V and J ends were trimmed by 6 bases and 6 bases, with 11 bases remaining between them. CDR3 sequence: CASRNSPAGELFF. As DNA, the CDR3 is TGTGCCAGTAGGAATAGTCCGGCCGGGGAGCTGTTTTTT.

The gene calls are TRBV4-3 and TRBJ2-3; the D is unclear. Trimming cost V 0 bases and J 0 bases, with 13 bases left between them. This CDR3 comprises 17 residues. Germline CDR1 LGHNA, CDR2 YSLEER. The CDR3 DNA follows: TGCGCCAGCAGCCAAGATTCAAGGGCGGATAGCACAGATACGCAGTATTTT. Translating it yields CASSQDSRADSTDTQYF.

This chain links TRBV5-6 with TRBJ1-4; D may be TRBD1 (5 bases). Germline CDR1 and CDR2: SGHDT and YYEEEE. V gave up 0 bases and J gave up 5 bases, with 14 bases separating them. This CDR3 has 16 residues. The CDR3 reads CASSLVRQGDNEKLFF. CDR3 nucleotides: TGTGCCAGCAGCTTGGTCCGGCAGGGCGACAATGAAAAACTGTTTTTT.

This clone was seen more than once but under ten times. The rearrangement joins TRBV4-3 to TRBJ1-1, with D uncertain. This CDR3 is 15 amino acids long. V lost 0 bases, J lost 5 bases, and 13 bases lay in between. Per germline, CDR1 LGHNA and CDR2 YSLEER. The CDR3: CASSQDLVRETEAFF. In nucleotides, the CDR3 is TGCGCCAGCAGCCAAGATCTGGTCCGGGAAACTGAAGCTTTCTTT.

V gene TRBV19 combines with J gene TRBJ1-3; 7 bases align to TRBD1. With 5 bases clipped from V and 0 bases from J, the junction kept 7 bases outside the gene matches. Germline loops: CDR1 LNHDA, CDR2 SQIVND (reference sequence). The CDR3 spans 16 residues. CDR3 sequence: CASSDRQGTSGNTIYF. The CDR3 DNA sequence: TGTGCCAGTAGTGATCGACAGGGAACCTCTGGAAACACCATATATTTT.

V usage is TRBV3-1 (or the pseudogene TRBV3-2) and J usage is TRBJ2-7; D not resolved. The CDR3 is 15 residues long. The V end was cut by 0 bases, the J end by 5 bases, with 14 bases between. The germline gives CDR1 LGHDT, CDR2 YNNKEL (reference sequence). The CDR3 DNA reads TGTGCCAGCAGCCAAGATCGGTGGGGTCGCGACGAGCAGTACTTC. This encodes CASSQDRWGRDEQYF.

This clone has just one count. The rearrangement links TRBV27 to TRBJ2-1; D is uncertain. Trimming left V 3 bases short and J 0 bases short, with 9 bases between. The germline gives CDR1 MNHEY, CDR2 SMNVEV (reference sequence). The CDR3 runs to 15 residues. The CDR3 region is CASSFTIHSYNEQFF. The CDR3 DNA is TGTGCCAGCAGTTTTACGATCCACTCCTACAATGAGCAGTTCTTC.

This clone was found many times. This chain uses TRBV11-3 with TRBJ2-5, with D perhaps matching TRBD1 (5 bases). This CDR3 spans 15 amino acids. V shed 0 bases and J shed 2 bases, with 10 bases lying between them. CDR1 is SGHNT and CDR2 is YENEEA in the germline V gene. CDR3 coding DNA: TGTGCCAGCAGCTTAGATAGCAGGGCTCAAGAGACCCAGTACTTC. It encodes CASSLDSRAQETQYF.

The chain joins TRBV18 to TRBJ2-7; TRBD2 matches 7 bases. This CDR3 is built from 14 residues. The junction had 5 bases not matched to a gene; V was cut back by 3 bases and J by 3 bases. Germline CDR1 and CDR2: KGHSH and LQKENI. The CDR3 protein is CASSPPGEGYEQYF. CDR3 DNA sequence: TGTGCCAGCTCACCTCCGGGGGAGGGCTACGAGCAGTACTTC.

The chain carries TRBV3-1 (or the pseudogene TRBV3-2) and TRBJ1-1; no clear D gene. Trimming left V 5 bases short and J 0 bases short, with 7 bases between. Germline lookup yields CDR1 LGHDT and CDR2 YNNKEL (reference sequence). The CDR3 has 13 amino acids. The CDR3 here is CASSVGMNTEAFF. The CDR3 bases are TGTGCCAGCAGCGTGGGTATGAACACTGAAGCTTTCTTT.